The entry that follows covers one T cell receptor (beta chain) sequence. Its specificity is not known. It was with 60 Vbeta and 13 Jbeta primers that the PCR ran. As originally analysed: Per a later analysis, the number of unique TCR beta chains was roughly 87 million, of which around 10 million were shared. Assay used: immunoSEQ multiplex PCR; TCRdb lists only in-frame clones, some missing. The V and J calls and clone size come from that table; D and trimming were worked out from the DNA. The sample has 180,000 or so clones; 78% are singletons. The source of the sample is a study of cytomegalovirus exposure and HLA in healthy donors. Healthy bone marrow donors formed the donor group. The length of the CDR3 is 15 residues. The junction had 6 bases not matched to a gene; V was cut back by 4 bases and J by 5 bases. CDR1 is SGHRS and CDR2 is YFSETQ in the germline V gene. Findings and caveats of the study: About 150 TCR beta chains were listed as cytomegalovirus-associated.

This chain uses TRBV5-1 with TRBJ1-6; 7 bases align to TRBD1. The sample consisted of PBMCs. This sequence was found in a female donor in good health and CMV-seronegative. The CDR3 loop reads CASSGGTADNSPLHF. In nucleotides, the CDR3 is TGCGCCAGCAGCGGAGGGACAGCCGATAATTCACCCCTCCACTTT.